The TCR beta chain described here comes from a study of blood T cells in healthy people across ages. Study-wide background: Per every two T cells, about one barcoded beta molecule was captured by template switching.

Healthy Russian Caucasian donors spanned ages about 6 to 100 years. Through a sample-barcoded 5' primer and a J-beta primer mix, a second PCR was run for roughly 6 to 11 cycles. TCRdb independently ran MiXCR on the 5' RACE reads; one entry per CDR3 protein. The sample holds 790,000 or so distinct CDR3 sequences, less than 60% seen once. V lost 1 base, J lost 3 bases, and 3 bases stayed unmatched. The germline V gene has CDR1 LGHNA and CDR2 YNFKEQ. The CDR3 loop spans 14 amino acids. The receptor was derived from a man older than 75 in good health. Sequenced: blood. This chain links TRBV4-2 with TRBJ2-7, with 7 bases aligning to TRBD1. The CDR3 region is CASSQGGQRYEQYF. The CDR3 DNA sequence: TGTGCCAGCAGCCAAGGGGGACAGCGCTACGAGCAGTACTTC.